This T cell receptor beta chain was observed in a study of early T cells in non-severe SARS-CoV-2 infection (dated by TCRdb to the early 2020s). For context, the study as a whole: Bulk RNA from unsorted whole blood was used for TCR sequencing, so alpha and beta chains could not be paired.

Turning to this clonotype: The target of this receptor is not known. No base quality information exists; no much larger clone differs at one position.

Library preparation employed 5' RACE. These reads were obtained on a NextSeq 500. To correct for sequencing error and PCR bias, the TCR library protocol tagged individual cDNA molecules with unique molecular identifiers. Both TCR alpha and beta chains were sequenced, and tight co-correlation was observed between alpha and beta sequence abundances in each sample. Concerning the study's data processing: Decombinator V4 was used to annotate the V gene, J gene and CDR3 of the TCR sequences. Expanded TCRs were defined as changing significantly between any two time points under a Poisson model with p below 0.0001. Abundances of TCRs were expressed as counts per million after normalisation to the total number of TCRs sequenced in each sample. MAIT TCRs were defined by TRAV1-2 paired with TRAJ12, TRAJ20 or TRAJ33, and iNKT TCRs by TRAV10 paired with TRAJ18. VDJdb, accessed 1 November 2021, was searched for CMV, EBV and SARS-CoV-2 annotated TCRs, excluding TCRs annotated for multiple antigens. The public reads were run again by TCRdb, first through fastp at Q25 and then through MiXCR, and only productive beta chains were kept. A single entry per CDR3 protein holds the most common genes and DNA from its merged rows. Here the V and J calls rest on TCRdb's processing, not on the authors' analysis. A total of tens of thousands of distinct CDR3 sequences appear in this sample, roughly 15% of them only once. The ten largest clones add up to approximately 3.8% of the sample.

The CDR3 starts with the cysteine, ends with the phenylalanine, and has 12 residues. This entry keeps only the CDR3 DNA: 36 bases, framed from base 1. CDR1 is given as MDHEN and CDR2 as SYDVKM, both from the germline V gene. At the junction V is shortened by 8 bases and J by 6 bases; bases outside the gene matches: 3. Results and caveats for the whole study, not just this receptor: Matching against VDJdb was skewed toward anti-spike CD8 responses, likely underestimated virus-specific expansions, and missed private and CD4 specificities.

A case-control design nested within a healthcare worker cohort in London, UK, was used, with weekly nasopharyngeal swab PCR tests and blood sampling performed. Healthcare workers were enrolled in the week of the UK lockdown, from 23 to 31 March 2020, and were followed every week for up to roughly 15 weeks. This sequence was found in an adult who was a healthcare worker with PCR-confirmed SARS-CoV-2 infection or an uninfected control (not recorded which). Sequenced material: whole blood, taken at baseline. The receptor chain draws on TRBV28 and TRBJ2-2, with 7 central nucleotides matching TRBD2. Here is the DNA: TGTGCCAGCGGCGGGGGACCCGGGGAGCTGTTTTTT. This yields the protein CASGGGPGELFF. With all but the CDR3 taken from the reference TRBV28 and TRBJ2-2 genes, the full variable domain is: DVKVTQSSRYLVKRTGEKVFLECVQDMDHENMFWYRQDPGLGLRLIYFSYDVKMKEKGDIPEGYSVSREKKERFSLILESASTNQTSMYLCASGGGPGELFFGEGSRLTVL.